This TCR beta chain originates from a study of blood T cell repertoires in COVID-19. Study-wide context: Spain, Italy and the United States supplied samples that represented acute and convalescent COVID-19. The analysed material was cDNA or gDNA that came from T cells, B-cell-depleted T cells, or PBMCs.

In its sample, this clone was seen once. Clones were read by immunoSEQ multiplex PCR, and TCRdb kept only the in-frame ones, dropping some. The sample lists about 140,000 clones; about four fifths were seen once. Sequencing was carried out using peripheral blood. The sequence came from an older woman with acute or convalescent COVID-19.

CDR3: CASSSSGGPYEQYF. CDR3 bases: TGTGCCAGCAGCTCTAGCGGGGGCCCCTACGAGCAGTACTTC. V gene TRBV11-2 combines with J gene TRBJ2-7, with 10 bases that match TRBD2. V shed 4 bases, J shed 2 bases, and the junction held 2 bases outside the gene matches. The CDR3 consists of 14 residues. Germline V CDR1 and CDR2: SGHAT, FQNNGV.